This T cell receptor (beta chain) is from a study of T-cell memory formation after mild COVID-19. TCRdb independently ran MiXCR on the 5' RACE reads; one entry per CDR3 protein. The sample consists of 350,000 to 550,000 distinct CDR3 sequences, about a sixth of them appearing once. Germline CDR1 SGHDN, CDR2 FVKESK. The CDR3 contains 12 residues. The V and J ends lost 4 bases and 5 bases respectively, with 6 bases between them. Input material: PBMCs or a T cell subset sorted from them (not recorded which). This receptor was obtained from a man between 18 and 35 years old who had mild COVID-19 (a few samples of this study predate the infection). Cell type and time point are not known. The V gene is TRBV14, the J gene TRBJ2-1; D not resolved. The CDR3 region is CASSPSDNEQFF. In nucleotides, the CDR3 is TGTGCCAGCAGCCCTTCGGACAATGAGCAGTTCTTC.